What follows are 16 T cell receptor beta chains derived from one specimen sequenced in a study of T-cell memory formation after mild COVID-19. TCRdb reprocessed the 5' RACE reads via MiXCR and lists one record per CDR3 protein. The table lists about 140,000 distinct CDR3 sequences, 13% to 15% of them singletons. The sample consisted of PBMCs or a T cell subset sorted from them (not recorded which). The origin of the receptors is an adult woman who had mild COVID-19 (a few samples of this study predate the infection). Cell type and time point are not known.

This clonotype was found a few times. The chain joins TRBV7-8 to TRBJ2-7; D remains ambiguous. Per germline, CDR1 SGHVS and CDR2 FQNEAQ. With 6 bases removed from V and 7 bases from J, the gap between germline ends came to 22 bases. The CDR3 totals 15 residues. CDR3: CASRPRGGASGEQYF. The CDR3 DNA sequence: TGTGCCAGCAGGCCACGAGGTGGAGCTTCCGGGGAGCAGTACTTC.

This clonotype was found a few times. CDR3 loop: CASSARTGIETQYF. As DNA, the CDR3 is TGTGCCAGCAGCGCACGGACAGGCATAGAGACCCAGTACTTC. The chain uses TRBV7-9 and TRBJ2-5; TRBD1 aligns across 7 bases. Per the germline V gene, CDR1 is SEHNR and CDR2 is FQNEAQ (reference sequence). The CDR3 covers 14 residues. V gave up 5 bases and J gave up 4 bases; unmatched junction bases: 7.

This clonotype has a count of ten or more. This rearrangement joins TRBV7-3 to TRBJ2-7; TRBD2 aligns across 7 bases. V lost 2 bases, J lost 3 bases, and 4 bases stayed unmatched. This CDR3 contains 14 residues. CDR1 is SGHTA and CDR2 is FQGTGA in the germline V gene. This chain's CDR3 is CASSLGSSGYEQYF. CDR3 nucleotides: TGTGCCAGCAGCTTAGGGTCTAGCGGCTACGAGCAGTACTTC.

This clonotype came up a few times. This CDR3 is CASSQEVVTAGAGELFF. The CDR3 DNA sequence: TGTGCCAGCAGCCAAGAGGTTGTGACAGCGGGTGCCGGGGAGCTGTTTTTT. The chain carries TRBV4-2 and TRBJ2-2, with D perhaps TRBD2 (6 bases). The germline CDR1 and CDR2 sequences are LGHNA and YNFKEQ. V was shortened by 0 bases and J by 6 bases, with 17 bases between the two germline ends. CDR3 length: 17 residues.

In DNA form, the CDR3 reads TGTGCCAGCCTTGGGGCGGGACAGGGGATTCTATATGGCTACACCTTC. This translates into CASLGAGQGILYGYTF. The chain combines TRBV7-8 with TRBJ1-2, with 10 nucleotides matching TRBD1. The CDR3 contains 16 residues. Germline V gives CDR1 SGHVS, CDR2 FQNEAQ. V lost 8 bases and J lost 5; bases outside the gene matches: 14.

The genes are TRBV30 and TRBJ2-1, with D maybe TRBD1 (5 bases). The V end lost 1 base, the J end lost 7 bases, and 8 bases lay between the germline ends. This CDR3 spans 12 amino acids. Germline CDR1 reads GTSNPN; CDR2 reads SVGIG (reference sequence). DNA of the CDR3: TGTGCCTGGAGTGGACAGCTGAATGAGCAGTTCTTC. It specifies CAWSGQLNEQFF. Combining the CDR3 with reference TRBV30 and TRBJ2-1 gives the whole variable domain SQTIHQWPATLVQPVGSPLSLECTVEGTSNPNLYWYRQAAGRGLQLLFYSVGIGQISSEVPQNLSASRPQDRQFILSSKKLLLSDSGFYLCAWSGQLNEQFFGPGTRLTVL.

At least ten counts were recorded for this clonotype. The V and J genes are TRBV7-2 and TRBJ2-5; TRBD2 aligns across 7 bases. Germline lookup yields CDR1 SGHTA and CDR2 FQGNSA. This CDR3 comprises 14 residues. After removal of 3 bases from V and 4 bases from J, the junction contained 5 bases not matched to a gene. The CDR3, as DNA: TGTGCCAGCAGCTTGGTCGGGGGGAGAGAGACCCAGTACTTC. Its protein is CASSLVGGRETQYF.

This clonotype occurred a few times. CDR3 DNA: TGTGCCAGCAGTGAATCAGTTGACAGGCCGGCTGACCGGAACATTCAGTACTTC. This encodes CASSESVDRPADRNIQYF. The chain has TRBV2 and TRBJ2-4; D possibly corresponds to TRBD1 (6 bases). V shed 2 bases and J shed 7 bases, with 24 bases lying between them. The CDR3 covers 18 residues. Germline loops: CDR1 SNHLY, CDR2 FYNNEI.

This clonotype has just a few counts. V is TRBV11-2 and J is TRBJ1-2, with D possibly matching TRBD1 (5 bases). The germline CDR1 and CDR2 sequences are SGHAT and FQNNGV. This CDR3 is 15 amino acids long. Trimming removed 1 base at V and 3 bases at J, with 12 bases between. CDR3 DNA sequence: TGTGCCAGCAGCTTAGTGGCAGGGTGGGACTATGGCTACACCTTC. Translated, it gives CASSLVAGWDYGYTF. Full variable domain (outside the CDR3, taken from reference TRBV11-2 and TRBJ1-2): EAGVAQSPRYKIIEKRQSVAFWCNPISGHATLYWYQQILGQGPKLLIQFQNNGVVDDSQLPKDRFSAERLKGVDSTLKIQPAKLEDSAVYLCASSLVAGWDYGYTFGSGTRLTVV.

CDR3 sequence: CASSVGIDGNEQYF. The CDR3 DNA sequence: TGTGCCAGCAGCGTAGGTATAGATGGGAACGAGCAGTACTTC. J is TRBJ2-7 and V is TRBV9; D call uncertain. V lost 0 bases, J lost 5 bases, and 12 bases lay in between. This CDR3 spans 14 amino acids. Germline V lookup: CDR1 SGDLS, CDR2 YYNGEE.

The chain combines TRBV24-1 with TRBJ1-1; D is unresolved. In germline, CDR1 is KGHDR, CDR2 SFDVKD. The CDR3 spans 11 residues. The V gene lost 2 bases and the J gene lost 4 bases, with 1 base spanning the gap. In DNA, the CDR3 is TGTGCCACCAGTGATTCCACTGAAGCTTTCTTT. This codes for CATSDSTEAFF.

The rearrangement joins TRBV7-9 to TRBJ2-7; D is undetermined. CDR1 is SEHNR and CDR2 is FQNEAQ in the germline V gene (reference sequence). The CDR3 is 15 amino acids. V lost 3 bases and J 0 bases, leaving 12 bases between the germline ends. This CDR3 reads CASSFGVISSYEQYF. The CDR3 DNA reads as TGTGCCAGCAGCTTTGGCGTCATCAGCTCCTACGAGCAGTACTTC.

The chain has TRBV18 and TRBJ2-1; 12 bases agree with TRBD2. Germline lookup yields CDR1 KGHSH and CDR2 LQKENI. The CDR3 is 17 residues long. Trimming cost V 4 bases and J 3 bases; bases outside gene matches: 7. The CDR3 loop is CASSRTGTSGFYNEQFF. CDR3 DNA: TGTGCCAGCTCACGAACCGGGACTAGCGGGTTCTACAATGAGCAGTTCTTC.

This clonotype came up a few times. The rearrangement links TRBV7-9 to TRBJ2-7; D is perhaps TRBD2 (5 bases). The V end lost 5 bases, the J end lost 3 bases, and 14 bases lay between the germline ends. Germline V gives CDR1 SEHNR, CDR2 FQNEAQ (reference sequence). The CDR3 length is 14 residues. The CDR3 loop is CASSPDWRFYEQYF. CDR3 DNA: TGTGCCAGCAGCCCGGACTGGAGATTCTACGAGCAGTACTTC. Combining the CDR3 with reference TRBV7-9 and TRBJ2-7 gives the whole variable domain DTGVSQNPRHKITKRGQNVTFRCDPISEHNRLYWYRQTLGQGPEFLTYFQNEAQLEKSRLLSDRFSAERPKGSFSTLEIQRTEQGDSAMYLCASSPDWRFYEQYFGPGTRLTVT.

This clonotype was found a few times. The chain has TRBV7-9 and TRBJ2-3; 12 bases line up with TRBD2. Germline V gene sequence: CDR1 SEHNR, CDR2 FQNEAQ (reference sequence). The ends lost 3 bases at V and 2 bases at J; junction bases unmatched: 3. The CDR3 totals 16 residues. The CDR3 region is CASSFRTSGATDTQYF. CDR3 coding DNA: TGTGCCAGCAGCTTCCGGACTAGCGGGGCCACAGATACGCAGTATTTT. Combining the CDR3 with reference TRBV7-9 and TRBJ2-3 gives the whole variable domain DTGVSQNPRHKITKRGQNVTFRCDPISEHNRLYWYRQTLGQGPEFLTYFQNEAQLEKSRLLSDRFSAERPKGSFSTLEIQRTEQGDSAMYLCASSFRTSGATDTQYFGPGTRLTVL.

This clonotype was observed a few times. The chain combines TRBV15 with TRBJ1-1; D perhaps matches TRBD1 (5 bases). Trimming shortened V by 1 base and J by 6 bases, and 15 bases separated the two germline ends. Germline values: CDR1 LNHNV, CDR2 YYDKDF (reference sequence). The CDR3 runs to 15 residues. CDR3 protein: CATSRVEVGVPEAFF. CDR3 nucleotides: TGTGCCACCAGCAGAGTGGAAGTGGGGGTGCCTGAAGCTTTCTTT.